The clone carrying this T cell receptor beta chain was detected a few times. In germline, CDR1 is SGHVS, CDR2 FQNEAQ. V was cut by 0 bases and J by 7 bases, with 9 bases left in between. This CDR3 is built from 13 residues. The data were obtained in a study of blood T cell repertoires in COVID-19. Overall study: Samples taken during acute and convalescent COVID-19 were collected in the United States, Italy and Spain. Nucleic acid was either cDNA or gDNA, and it came from T cells, B-cell-depleted T cells, or PBMCs.

Authors' data handling: Reference gene primers were amplified, and this amplification served to estimate nucleated cell counts. Libraries were prepared by immunoSEQ multiplex PCR; TCRdb keeps only in-frame clonotypes and omits some of them. V and J calls plus clone size are reproduced from that table; the DNA served to infer D and trimming. Of 150,000 to 200,000 clones listed, more than 70% are singletons. Sequenced material: peripheral blood. The rearrangement uses TRBV7-8 and TRBJ1-2, with unresolved D. The clonotype was recovered from a woman over 75 with active or convalescent COVID-19. CDR3 sequence (DNA): TGTGCCAGCAGCTTAGCGATTGGCGGTGGCTACACCTTC. Encoded protein: CASSLAIGGGYTF.